The following is a TCR beta chain sequence with its context. Its target is not known. The data were obtained in a study of blood T cells in healthy people across ages. Trimming removed 6 bases from V and 4 bases from J, with 14 bases in between. This CDR3 comprises 13 residues. Germline V gene sequence: CDR1 SQVTM, CDR2 ANQGSEA. With a J-beta primer mix and a sample-barcoded 5' primer, a second PCR ran about 6 to 11 cycles. Every sample gave at least 2.5 million paired-end reads containing CDR3. TCRdb independently ran MiXCR on the 5' RACE reads; one entry per CDR3 protein. The repertoire holds roughly 2 million distinct CDR3 sequences, roughly 52% seen once, with roughly 2% in the top ten. The study's findings and limits: Naive T cell percentage by flow cytometry tracked strongly with beta diversity. Total diversity from one million sequenced T cells was likely underestimated. PBMCs left unsorted prevented a conclusive naive versus antigen-experienced comparison.

This rearrangement joins TRBV29-1 to TRBJ2-3; perhaps TRBD2 as D (5 bases). The specimen sequenced was blood. The receptor was derived from a woman aged 40 to 50 in good health. As DNA, the CDR3 is TGCAGCGTCGCCGGGGTTCTAGCAGATACGCAGTATTTT. It specifies CSVAGVLADTQYF.